The 5 T cell receptor beta chains presented below share a single source sample, sequenced in a study of long-term antiretroviral therapy in people with HIV. The immunoSEQ assay was v3.0, run at survey level. Profiled with immunoSEQ multiplex PCR; TCRdb holds only in-frame clones, not every one. The sample shows more than 20,000 clones, around 84% of them seen only once. Source: unsorted PBMCs, taken 1.8 years before starting antiretroviral therapy. The source is a woman younger than 45 with HIV.

The V gene is TRBV18, the J gene TRBJ2-2; D gene unclear. The length of the CDR3 is 14 residues. The ends were cut back, 2 bases at V and 4 bases at J, with 8 bases in the middle. CDR1 is KGHSH and CDR2 is LQKENI in the germline V gene. The CDR3 here is CASSPETGTGELFF. The CDR3 DNA is TGTGCCAGCTCACCAGAGACGGGCACCGGGGAGCTGTTTTTT.

The V and J genes are TRBV11-2 and TRBJ1-2; tentatively, D is TRBD1 (6 bases). The CDR3 has 15 amino acids. Between the trimmed V and J ends, which lost 6 bases and 2 bases, there was a span of 16 bases. Germline values: CDR1 SGHAT, CDR2 FQNNGV. The chain's CDR3 is CASRSVGDKNYGYTF. The CDR3 nucleotides read TGTGCCAGCAGATCCGTCGGGGACAAAAACTATGGCTACACCTTC.

The DNA for the CDR3 is TGTGCCACCAGCAGAGGGGGGGCTGGCAATCAGCCCCAGCATTTT. Translated, it gives CATSRGGAGNQPQHF. The chain employs TRBV15 and TRBJ1-5, with D possibly matching TRBD1 (6 bases). The CDR3 runs 15 residues. The V and J ends lost 1 base and 2 bases respectively, with 9 bases between them. Germline V lookup: CDR1 LNHNV, CDR2 YYDKDF (reference sequence).

The chain couples TRBV5-1 to TRBJ1-2; a possible D gene is TRBD1 (5 bases). V was shortened by 1 base and J by 1 base, with 14 bases between the two germline ends. The CDR3 loop spans 16 amino acids. Looked up from germline, CDR1 is SGHRS and CDR2 is YFSETQ. CDR3 region: CASSLRWPGSNYGYTF. CDR3 nucleotide sequence: TGCGCCAGCAGCTTGAGGTGGCCAGGGAGTAACTATGGCTACACCTTC.

This chain uses TRBV5-6 with TRBJ1-1; 8 bases match TRBD1. After removal of 2 bases from V and 7 bases from J, the junction contained 7 bases not matched to a gene. The CDR3 length is 14 residues. The V gene's germline CDR1 is SGHDT and CDR2 YYEEEE. The CDR3 DNA reads as TGTGCCAGCAGCTTATCGGCAGGGGGCGTTGAAGCTTTCTTT. Translated, it gives CASSLSAGGVEAFF.